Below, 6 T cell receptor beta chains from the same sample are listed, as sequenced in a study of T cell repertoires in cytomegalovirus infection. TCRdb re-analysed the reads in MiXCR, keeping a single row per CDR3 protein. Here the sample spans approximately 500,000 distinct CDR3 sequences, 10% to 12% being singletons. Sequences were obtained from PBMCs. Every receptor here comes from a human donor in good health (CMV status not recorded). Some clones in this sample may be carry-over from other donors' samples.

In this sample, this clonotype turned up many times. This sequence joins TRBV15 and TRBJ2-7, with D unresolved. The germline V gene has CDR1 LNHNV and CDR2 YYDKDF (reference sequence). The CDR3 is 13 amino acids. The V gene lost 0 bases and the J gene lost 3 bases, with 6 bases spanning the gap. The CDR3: CATSRDKGYEQYF. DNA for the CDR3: TGTGCCACCAGCAGAGATAAGGGCTACGAGCAGTACTTC. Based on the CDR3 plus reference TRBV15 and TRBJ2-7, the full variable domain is DAMVIQNPRYQVTQFGKPVTLSCSQTLNHNVMYWYQQKSSQAPKLLFHYYDKDFNNEADTPDNFQSRRPNTSFCFLDIRSPGLGDTAMYLCATSRDKGYEQYFGPGTRLTVT.

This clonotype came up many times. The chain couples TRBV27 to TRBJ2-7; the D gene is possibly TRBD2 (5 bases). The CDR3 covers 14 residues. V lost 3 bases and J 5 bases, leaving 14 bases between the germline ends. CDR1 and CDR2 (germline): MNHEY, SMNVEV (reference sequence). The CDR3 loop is CASSFWETIDEQYF. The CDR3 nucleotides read TGTGCCAGCAGTTTTTGGGAGACCATCGACGAGCAGTACTTC.

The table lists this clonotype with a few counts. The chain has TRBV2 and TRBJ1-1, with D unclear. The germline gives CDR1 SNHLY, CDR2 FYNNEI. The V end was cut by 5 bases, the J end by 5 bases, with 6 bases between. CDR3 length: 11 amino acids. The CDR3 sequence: CASSRQTEAFF. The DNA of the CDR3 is TGTGCCAGCAGTAGGCAAACTGAAGCTTTCTTT.

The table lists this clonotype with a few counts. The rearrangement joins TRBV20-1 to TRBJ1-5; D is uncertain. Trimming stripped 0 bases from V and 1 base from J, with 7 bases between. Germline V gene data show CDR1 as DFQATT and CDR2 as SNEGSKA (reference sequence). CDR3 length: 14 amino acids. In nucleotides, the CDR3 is TGCAGTGCTAGAGATATGAGGAGCAATCAGCCCCAGCATTTT. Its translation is CSARDMRSNQPQHF.

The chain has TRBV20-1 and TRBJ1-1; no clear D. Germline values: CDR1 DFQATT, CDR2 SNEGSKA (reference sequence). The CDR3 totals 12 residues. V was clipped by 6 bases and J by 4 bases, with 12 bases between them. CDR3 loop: CSAQKVATEAFF. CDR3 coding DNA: TGCAGTGCCCAAAAGGTGGCCACTGAAGCTTTCTTT.

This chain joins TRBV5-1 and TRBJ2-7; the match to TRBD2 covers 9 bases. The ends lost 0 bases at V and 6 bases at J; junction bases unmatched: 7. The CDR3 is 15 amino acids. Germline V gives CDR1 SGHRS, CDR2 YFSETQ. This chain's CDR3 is CASSLAASGAVEQYF. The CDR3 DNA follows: TGCGCCAGCAGCTTGGCCGCTAGCGGGGCGGTCGAGCAGTACTTC. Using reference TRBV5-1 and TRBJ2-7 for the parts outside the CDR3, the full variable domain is KAGVTQTPRYLIKTRGQQVTLSCSPISGHRSVSWYQQTPGQGLQFLFEYFSETQRNKGNFPGRFSGRQFSNSRSEMNVSTLELGDSALYLCASSLAASGAVEQYFGPGTRLTVT.